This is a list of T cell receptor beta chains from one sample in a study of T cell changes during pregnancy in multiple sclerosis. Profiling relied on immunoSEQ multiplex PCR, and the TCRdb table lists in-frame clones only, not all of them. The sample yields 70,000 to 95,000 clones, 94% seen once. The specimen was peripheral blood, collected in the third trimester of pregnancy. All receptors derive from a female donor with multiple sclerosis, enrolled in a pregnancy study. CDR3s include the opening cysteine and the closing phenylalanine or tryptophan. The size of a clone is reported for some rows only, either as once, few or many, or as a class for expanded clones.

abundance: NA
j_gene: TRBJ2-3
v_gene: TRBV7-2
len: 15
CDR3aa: CASSYYGTGGDTQYF

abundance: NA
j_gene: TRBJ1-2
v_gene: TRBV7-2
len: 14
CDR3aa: CASSLGGVNYGYTF

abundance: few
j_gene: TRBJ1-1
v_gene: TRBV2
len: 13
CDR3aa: CATPGTRNTEAFF

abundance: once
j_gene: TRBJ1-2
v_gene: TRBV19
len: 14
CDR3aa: CASRLRQGFSGYTF

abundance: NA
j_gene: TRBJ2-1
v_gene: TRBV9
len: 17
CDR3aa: CASSAYLAGVPYNEQFF

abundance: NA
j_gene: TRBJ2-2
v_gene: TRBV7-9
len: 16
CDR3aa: CASSFYRGRNTGELFF

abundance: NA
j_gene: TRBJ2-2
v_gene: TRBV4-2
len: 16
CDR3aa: CASSQVQGMNTGELFF

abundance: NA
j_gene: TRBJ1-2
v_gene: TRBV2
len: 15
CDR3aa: CASSEDPGVGYGYTF

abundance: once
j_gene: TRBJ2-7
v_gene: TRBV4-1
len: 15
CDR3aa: CASSPLRGRAYEQYF

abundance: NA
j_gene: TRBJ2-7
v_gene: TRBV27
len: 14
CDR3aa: CASSKQGENYEQYF

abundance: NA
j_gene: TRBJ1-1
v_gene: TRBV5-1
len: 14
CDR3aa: CASSLDRIGTEAFF